The present T cell receptor beta chain was sequenced within a study of CD8 T cells in Susac syndrome. A quantity of roughly 0.5 to 1 ug RNA underwent reverse transcription using random hexamers. An immunoSEQ multiplex PCR generated amplified TCR beta CDR3 products spanning 54 Vbeta and 13 Jbeta. TCRdb analysed the immunoSEQ multiplex PCR reads with MiXCR anew, one entry per CDR3 protein. Among 150,000 to 200,000 distinct CDR3 sequences listed, roughly 92% were seen once. The CDR3 runs to 14 residues. Deletions cut 6 bases from V and 2 bases from J, with 14 bases between. CDR1 is MDHEN, CDR2 SYDVKM, per germline. CD8+ and CD4+ blood T cells underwent TCR beta sequencing. Healthy donors matched for age and sex were used as controls. Negative isolation was used for CD8+ and CD4+ T cells, and FACS enrichment was applied to TEMRA cells.

V is TRBV28 and J is TRBJ2-7; the D gene is possibly TRBD1 (6 bases). The source material was CD4+ T cells from PBMCs. The sequence was collected from a human donor in good health. CDR3 bases: TGTGCCAGCAGCCCGGGACACTCGGCCTACGAGCAGTACGTC. Its translation: CASSPGHSAYEQYV.